The 29 T cell receptor beta chains reported below all come from one sample, sequenced in a study of a mutant IDH1 vaccine in newly diagnosed glioma. Time point in this sample: baseline, week 1 (first vaccination visit). Treatment specified: pre-vaccination baseline after standard-of-care therapy. Sequencing was performed with immunoSEQ multiplex PCR; in TCRdb, only in-frame clones are kept and a portion is missing. There are 30,000 or so clones in the sample; roughly 80% occur only once, and 15% to 20% lies in the top ten. The sample was PBMCs, taken from a glioma patient treated with radiotherapy, temozolomide or both. These receptors were collected from a man younger than 40 with glioma.

The chain recombines TRBV5-1 with TRBJ1-4; 9 bases line up with TRBD1. Germline CDR1 is SGHRS and CDR2 is YFSETQ. The CDR3 has 15 amino acids. J gave up 5 bases and V 0 bases, and 2 bases lay outside the gene matches. DNA for the CDR3: TGCGCCAGCAGCTTGGGAGGACAGGGGAATGAAAAACTGTTTTTT. Protein sequence: CASSLGGQGNEKLFF.

The chain has TRBV2 and TRBJ2-7, with a possible D match to TRBD2 (6 bases). Germline V gives CDR1 SNHLY, CDR2 FYNNEI. The ends were cut back, 6 bases at V and 0 bases at J, with 15 bases in the middle. The CDR3 runs 15 residues. The CDR3 sequence: CASRELAGISYEQYF. The DNA of the CDR3 is TGTGCCAGCAGGGAGCTGGCGGGGATCTCCTACGAGCAGTACTTC.

The rearrangement joins TRBV29-1 to TRBJ1-4, with a tentative D call TRBD1 (5 bases). The CDR3 covers 13 residues. Germline CDR1 and CDR2: SQVTM and ANQGSEA. The V gene lost 6 bases and the J gene lost 7 bases, with 15 bases spanning the gap. CDR3 in amino acids: CSVLGGWSEKLFF. CDR3 nucleotides: TGCAGCGTGCTGGGGGGATGGAGTGAAAAACTGTTTTTT.

The genes are TRBV2 and TRBJ2-3; 7 bases line up with TRBD2. The CDR3 loop spans 15 amino acids. J gave up 2 bases and V 7 bases, and 9 bases lay outside the gene matches. Per the germline V gene, CDR1 is SNHLY and CDR2 is FYNNEI. The CDR3 reads CASMNLAENTDTQYF. The CDR3, as DNA: TGTGCCAGCATGAATCTAGCGGAAAACACAGATACGCAGTATTTT.

The V gene is TRBV11-3, the J gene TRBJ2-2; 12 bases align to TRBD2. The CDR3 contains 14 residues. J was trimmed by 10 bases and V by 4 bases; bases with no gene match: 4. Germline V CDR1 and CDR2: SGHNT, YENEEA. CDR3 amino acids: CASSSRTSGEELFF. CDR3 DNA: TGTGCCAGCAGCTCCCGGACTAGCGGGGAGGAGCTGTTTTTT.

V gene TRBV7-3 combines with J gene TRBJ2-2; D is undetermined. CDR1 is SGHTA, CDR2 FQGTGA, per germline. This CDR3 has 13 residues. V shed 5 bases and J shed 5 bases, with 9 bases lying between them. CDR3 DNA sequence: TGTGCCAGCAGCCCCATCAATACCGGGGAGCTGTTTTTT. This gives the protein CASSPINTGELFF.

This chain connects TRBV4-1 to TRBJ2-3; the D gene is possibly TRBD2 (6 bases). The CDR3 contains 17 residues. Germline-derived CDR1 and CDR2 are MGHRA and YSYEKL. With 0 bases removed from V and 1 base from J, the gap between germline ends came to 14 bases. This CDR3 reads CASSQEGRSGGTDTQYF. CDR3 coding DNA: TGCGCCAGCAGCCAAGAAGGGAGGTCAGGAGGCACAGATACGCAGTATTTT.

This chain links TRBV19 with TRBJ2-7; 10 bases align to TRBD1. This CDR3 has 16 amino acids. The germline V gene encodes CDR1 LNHDA and CDR2 SQIVND (reference sequence). The ends lost 4 bases at V and 4 bases at J; junction bases unmatched: 10. CDR3 DNA sequence: TGTGCCAGTAGTACGATTGGGGGACAGGGGAGGTACGAGCAGTACTTC. This translates into CASSTIGGQGRYEQYF.

This chain uses TRBV2 with TRBJ2-1; D gene uncertain. The CDR3 is 11 residues long. The V end lost 5 bases, the J end lost 4 bases, and 3 bases lay between the germline ends. The germline V gene has CDR1 SNHLY and CDR2 FYNNEI. Written as DNA, the CDR3 is TGTGCCAGCAGTCAGTACAATGAGCAGTTCTTC. It is translated as CASSQYNEQFF.

The J gene is TRBJ1-1, the V gene TRBV9; 9 bases match TRBD1. Per the germline V gene, CDR1 is SGDLS and CDR2 is YYNGEE. CDR3 size: 13 residues. The trim removed 2 bases at V and 6 bases at J, leaving 2 bases unmatched. CDR3 nucleotides: TGTGCCAGCAGCGTCGACAGGGGGTCTGAAGCTTTCTTT. Translation: CASSVDRGSEAFF.

The chain is built from TRBV7-2 and TRBJ2-5; possible D gene TRBD2, 5 bases. Germline CDR1 and CDR2: SGHTA and FQGNSA. The V end was cut by 4 bases, the J end by 5 bases, with 17 bases between. The CDR3 spans 15 residues. The CDR3 is CASSSRVAVRETQYF. In DNA, the CDR3 is TGTGCCAGCAGCTCGAGGGTGGCAGTTCGGGAGACCCAGTACTTC.

The chain links TRBV29-1 to TRBJ1-2; D remains ambiguous. This CDR3 spans 13 amino acids. Trimming shortened V by 0 bases and J by 4 bases, and 9 bases separated the two germline ends. Per germline, CDR1 SQVTM and CDR2 ANQGSEA. The CDR3, as DNA: TGCAGCGTTGAAGATCAATCTGCCTATGGCTACACCTTC. Translating gives CSVEDQSAYGYTF.

Regarding this clone: The junction does not match germline at one end; this may be a read error. J is TRBJ1-3 and V is TRBV5-1; D remains unclear. Germline V CDR1 and CDR2: SGHRS, YFSETQ. The CDR3 is 14 amino acids. The CDR3 loop is CASSLDDSGNIIYF. CDR3 DNA sequence: TGCGCCAGCAGCTTGGATGACTCTGGAAACATCATATATTTT.

The rearrangement links TRBV10-2 to TRBJ2-5; D ambiguous. The germline V gene has CDR1 WSHSY and CDR2 SAAADI. The V end lost 4 bases, the J end lost 1 base, and 10 bases lay between the germline ends. The length of the CDR3 is 14 residues. CDR3 bases: TGCGCCAGCAGTGGACGGAGTTTCCAAGAGACCCAGTACTTC. Residues: CASSGRSFQETQYF.

This chain links TRBV4-2 with TRBJ2-7, with 11 bases aligning to TRBD2. The germline CDR1 and CDR2 sequences are LGHNA and YNFKEQ. V was pared by 1 base and J by 6 bases, with 8 bases of the junction left unmatched. The CDR3 sequence is 16 residues long. The DNA for the CDR3 is TGTGCCAGCAGCCAAGGAGAGCTAGCGGGAGGTGGCGAGCAGTACTTC. This translates into CASSQGELAGGGEQYF.

This clone was seen only a few times. This chain connects TRBV5-1 to TRBJ2-7, with TRBD1 identical over 7 bases. Germline V gene data show CDR1 as SGHRS and CDR2 as YFSETQ. The CDR3 is 14 amino acids. J lost 3 bases, V lost 3 bases, and 6 bases had no gene match. Here the CDR3 reads CASSSGQDVYEQYF. CDR3 DNA sequence: TGCGCCAGCAGCTCTGGACAGGATGTCTACGAGCAGTACTTC.

The gene calls are TRBV9 and TRBJ1-2; perhaps TRBD1 as D (5 bases). With 0 bases removed from V and 2 bases from J, the gap between germline ends came to 8 bases. Germline loops: CDR1 SGDLS, CDR2 YYNGEE. The CDR3 contains 14 residues. In nucleotides, the CDR3 is TGTGCCAGCAGCGTAGGGGGCAGAAACTATGGCTACACCTTC. It is translated as CASSVGGRNYGYTF.

CDR3 region: CASSLVLNFQETQYF. The CDR3, as DNA: TGCGCCAGCAGCTTGGTACTGAACTTTCAAGAGACCCAGTACTTC. The rearrangement uses TRBV5-1 and TRBJ2-5; D gene uncertain. The ends were cut back, 0 bases at V and 2 bases at J, with 11 bases in the middle. CDR1 is SGHRS, CDR2 YFSETQ, per germline. CDR3 length equals 15 residues.

The J gene is TRBJ2-3, the V gene TRBV10-3, with a weak D call TRBD2 (6 bases). Germline V gene data show CDR1 as ENHRY and CDR2 as SYGVKD. The CDR3 covers 14 residues. The V end lost 2 bases, the J end lost 2 bases, and 8 bases lay between the germline ends. CDR3 nucleotide sequence: TGTGCCATCAGTGAGGGCGGGGACACAGATACGCAGTATTTT. Its protein is CAISEGGDTDTQYF.

The rearrangement links TRBV28 to TRBJ1-1, with a weak D call TRBD1 (5 bases). Trimming cost V 1 base and J 0 bases, with 18 bases left between them. CDR3 length: 18 residues. The V gene's germline CDR1 is MDHEN and CDR2 SYDVKM. The DNA for the CDR3 is TGTGCCAGCAGTTTATCATTCTCGGACAAGACAATGAACACTGAAGCTTTCTTT. It specifies CASSLSFSDKTMNTEAFF. The whole variable domain, filled in from reference TRBV28 and TRBJ1-1, reads DVKVTQSSRYLVKRTGEKVFLECVQDMDHENMFWYRQDPGLGLRLIYFSYDVKMKEKGDIPEGYSVSREKKERFSLILESASTNQTSMYLCASSLSFSDKTMNTEAFFGQGTRLTVV.

J is TRBJ1-2 and V is TRBV30; weak D call: TRBD1 (6 bases). This CDR3 comprises 13 residues. V was shortened by 5 bases and J by 3 bases, with 13 bases between the two germline ends. Germline CDR1 and CDR2: GTSNPN and SVGIG (reference sequence). The CDR3 sequence: CAWGRGADYGYTF. The CDR3 DNA follows: TGTGCCTGGGGACGGGGGGCTGACTATGGCTACACCTTC. Variable domain in full (rest from reference TRBV30 and TRBJ1-2): SQTIHQWPATLVQPVGSPLSLECTVEGTSNPNLYWYRQAAGRGLQLLFYSVGIGQISSEVPQNLSASRPQDRQFILSSKKLLLSDSGFYLCAWGRGADYGYTFGSGTRLTVV.

This clone was detected only once. V usage is TRBV19 and J usage is TRBJ2-7; D uncertain. The germline V and J ends were trimmed by 3 bases and 3 bases, with 15 bases remaining between them. The germline gives CDR1 LNHDA, CDR2 SQIVND (reference sequence). CDR3 length: 15 residues. The CDR3 DNA follows: TGTGCCAGTAGTATCGGCGACCCGCAGGACTACGAGCAGTACTTC. Protein: CASSIGDPQDYEQYF.

The CDR3 sequence is CASSDKGGTDTQYF. The CDR3 nucleotides read TGTGCCAGCAGTGATAAGGGAGGCACAGATACGCAGTATTTT. The rearrangement links TRBV6-4 to TRBJ2-3; D possibly corresponds to TRBD2 (5 bases). Trimming removed 3 bases from V and 1 base from J, with 8 bases in between. This CDR3 region has 14 residues. The germline CDR1 and CDR2 sequences are MRHNA and SNTAGT.

This clone was seen a few times. The chain employs TRBV19 and TRBJ1-5; a weak D match, TRBD1 (5 bases). This CDR3 is built from 16 residues. Germline lookup yields CDR1 LNHDA and CDR2 SQIVND (reference sequence). Trimming shortened V by 3 bases and J by 6 bases, and 18 bases separated the two germline ends. CDR3 in DNA: TGTGCCAGTAGTATTGGGGGGGTAGGTTTTCCTCAGCCCCAGCATTTT. Encoded protein: CASSIGGVGFPQPQHF.

The chain joins TRBV15 to TRBJ2-7; unclear D gene. The CDR3 runs to 14 residues. V was trimmed by 0 bases and J by 2 bases, leaving 8 bases between them. The germline CDR1 and CDR2 sequences are LNHNV and YYDKDF (reference sequence). The CDR3 DNA reads TGTGCCACCAGCAGAGATTCCAGTGCCTACGAGCAGTACTTC. Translating it yields CATSRDSSAYEQYF.

V and J are TRBV7-2 and TRBJ1-3; TRBD1 might be the D (5 bases). The CDR3 is 15 residues long. The V end was cut by 1 base, the J end by 4 bases, with 11 bases between. CDR1 is SGHTA, CDR2 FQGNSA, per germline. Written as DNA, the CDR3 is TGTGCCAGCAGCTTAGGGCGGGGCGCAGGAAACACCATATATTTT. It codes for CASSLGRGAGNTIYF.

The genes are TRBV7-9 and TRBJ2-7; the D call may be TRBD1 or TRBD2 (5 bases each). Trimming cost V 1 base and J 3 bases, with 10 bases left between them. The length of the CDR3 is 14 residues. Germline loops: CDR1 SEHNR, CDR2 FQNEAQ (reference sequence). CDR3 loop: CASSLGDRYYEQYF. DNA for the CDR3: TGTGCCAGCAGCTTAGGGGACCGCTACTACGAGCAGTACTTC. The variable domain in full, with the rest retrieved from reference TRBV7-9 and TRBJ2-7, is DTGVSQNPRHKITKRGQNVTFRCDPISEHNRLYWYRQTLGQGPEFLTYFQNEAQLEKSRLLSDRFSAERPKGSFSTLEIQRTEQGDSAMYLCASSLGDRYYEQYFGPGTRLTVT.

The J gene is TRBJ1-1, the V gene TRBV6-8; D might be TRBD1 (6 bases). Trimming pared 4 bases from V and 3 bases from J, leaving 21 bases between. The CDR3 consists of 17 residues. From germline, CDR1 is MNHGY and CDR2 SAAAGT. CDR3 protein: CASSSRLWGLSYTEAFF. The DNA for the CDR3 is TGTGCCAGCAGTTCCCGCCTTTGGGGGCTTTCTTACACTGAAGCTTTCTTT.

This chain connects TRBV29-1 to TRBJ1-1; 7 bases fit TRBD1. The V and J ends lost 2 bases and 5 bases, in that order; junction bases with no gene match: 11. Germline values: CDR1 SQVTM, CDR2 ANQGSEA. CDR3 length: 15 residues. The CDR3 reads CSVERGPRGETEAFF. In DNA, the CDR3 is TGCAGCGTTGAAAGGGGTCCCAGGGGGGAAACTGAAGCTTTCTTT.